These 22 T cell receptor beta chains were all obtained from the same sample, sequenced in a study of blood T cell repertoires in COVID-19. Method: immunoSEQ multiplex PCR; TCRdb's copy keeps in-frame clones and lacks some. The table lists about 140,000 clones, almost 80% of them singletons. The sample comprised PBMCs or T cells enriched from blood (not recorded which). The receptors were sampled from a woman aged 45 to 65 who had recovered from COVID-19.

The chain has TRBV9 and TRBJ2-3; D gene uncertain. The CDR3 loop spans 12 amino acids. Trimming removed 4 bases from V and 1 base from J, with 4 bases in between. The germline V gene encodes CDR1 SGDLS and CDR2 YYNGEE. The CDR3 coding sequence is TGTGCCAGCAGCCTACGCACAGATACGCAGTATTTT. It specifies CASSLRTDTQYF.

The J gene is TRBJ1-1, the V gene TRBV7-8; tentatively, D is TRBD1 (6 bases). The V end lost 0 bases, the J end lost 2 bases, and 10 bases lay between the germline ends. Germline lookup yields CDR1 SGHVS and CDR2 FQNEAQ. The CDR3 has 15 amino acids. CDR3 in amino acids: CASSLAPGTNTEAFF. DNA for the CDR3: TGTGCCAGCAGCTTAGCTCCGGGGACAAACACTGAAGCTTTCTTT. Full variable domain (remainder filled in from reference TRBV7-8 and TRBJ1-1): GAGVSQSPRYKVAKRGQDVALRCDPISGHVSLFWYQQALGQGPEFLTYFQNEAQLDKSGLPSDRFFAERPEGSVSTLKIQRTQQEDSAVYLCASSLAPGTNTEAFFGQGTRLTVV.

V usage is TRBV5-1 and J usage is TRBJ2-1, with 9 nucleotides matching TRBD1. Germline values: CDR1 SGHRS, CDR2 YFSETQ. CDR3 length: 15 residues. J was trimmed by 7 bases and V by 4 bases; bases with no gene match: 9. The CDR3 nucleotides are TGCGCCAGCAGCCGGGACAGGGCAAGCCATAATGAGCAGTTCTTC. This sequence encodes CASSRDRASHNEQFF.

The CDR3 nucleotides are TGCGCCAGCAGCCACCCTAGCGGGGGCGTCATCAGCACCGGGGAGCTGTTTTTT. Protein: CASSHPSGGVISTGELFF. J is TRBJ2-2 and V is TRBV4-1; 10 bases agree with TRBD2. The germline CDR1 and CDR2 sequences are MGHRA and YSYEKL. The V and J ends lost 3 bases and 4 bases, in that order; junction bases with no gene match: 11. CDR3 length: 18 amino acids.

The chain employs TRBV9 and TRBJ2-7, with 11 bases aligning to TRBD2. The V gene's germline CDR1 is SGDLS and CDR2 YYNGEE. The J segment lost 4 bases and the V segment lost 2 bases, leaving 8 bases of the junction unmatched. The CDR3 totals 16 residues. CDR3 coding DNA: TGTGCCAGCAGCGTCCATAGCGGGGGGGCCGGTTACGAGCAGTACTTC. Its protein product is CASSVHSGGAGYEQYF.

This sequence joins TRBV29-1 and TRBJ2-3; maybe TRBD1 (6 bases). Trimming took off 5 bases at V and 5 bases at J, with 17 bases between the two ends. The CDR3 sequence is 14 residues long. In germline, CDR1 is SQVTM, CDR2 ANQGSEA. For the CDR3, the DNA is TGCAGCGTTAGTCGGCAGGGGACAATAGATACGCAGTATTTT. This gives the protein CSVSRQGTIDTQYF.

This clone has just a few counts. Other DNA sequences in this specimen translate into the identical CDR3. V gene TRBV7-3 combines with J gene TRBJ2-1; possible D gene TRBD2, 6 bases. The CDR3 contains 14 residues. Germline CDR1 SGHTA, CDR2 FQGTGA. The ends were cut back, 3 bases at V and 2 bases at J, with 8 bases in the middle. CDR3 coding DNA: TGTGCCAGCAGCTTGGCGGGGACCTACAATGAGCAGTTCTTC. This translates into CASSLAGTYNEQFF.

This chain connects TRBV11-3 to TRBJ1-2; D might be TRBD1 (5 bases). Trimming cost V 4 bases and J 5 bases, with 8 bases left between them. Germline CDR1 is SGHNT and CDR2 is YENEEA. CDR3 size: 12 residues. CDR3 sequence (DNA): TGTGCCAGCAGCTCCGGGACTTATGGCTACACCTTC. Translated, it gives CASSSGTYGYTF.

V and J are TRBV6-5 and TRBJ2-5, with D maybe TRBD2 (5 bases). The CDR3 is 12 amino acids. CDR1 is MNHEY, CDR2 SVGAGI, per germline. V was pared by 6 bases and J by 13 bases, with 18 bases between. CDR3 nucleotides: TGTGCCAGCAGGGAGACATTTAGGGAGTCGTACTTC. As protein: CASRETFRESYF.

The CDR3, as DNA: TGCGCCAGCAGCTTGGCCCCCGGGACAGGGAAAGACACTGAAGCTTTCTTT. Translated, it gives CASSLAPGTGKDTEAFF. The chain couples TRBV5-1 to TRBJ1-1; 9 positions agree with TRBD1. Trimming at V came to 0 bases and at J to 3 bases, leaving 9 bases not matched to a gene. This CDR3 contains 17 residues. CDR1 is SGHRS and CDR2 is YFSETQ in the germline V gene. The variable domain in full, completed from reference TRBV5-1 and TRBJ1-1, reads KAGVTQTPRYLIKTRGQQVTLSCSPISGHRSVSWYQQTPGQGLQFLFEYFSETQRNKGNFPGRFSGRQFSNSRSEMNVSTLELGDSALYLCASSLAPGTGKDTEAFFGQGTRLTVV.

The chain couples TRBV6-6 to TRBJ2-7; D is unclear. This CDR3 spans 12 amino acids. The germline CDR1 and CDR2 sequences are MNHNY and SVGAGI (reference sequence). V shed 4 bases and J shed 5 bases, with 9 bases lying between them. The CDR3 is CASSFRVDEQYF. The CDR3 region has the DNA TGTGCCAGCAGTTTCCGGGTTGACGAGCAGTACTTC.

The chain recombines TRBV19 with TRBJ1-1; TRBD1 might be the D (6 bases). Between the trimmed V and J ends, which lost 7 bases and 5 bases, there was a span of 20 bases. This CDR3 is built from 15 residues. Per the germline V gene, CDR1 is LNHDA and CDR2 is SQIVND (reference sequence). For the CDR3, the DNA is TGTGCCAGTACAACGAACAGGGAAGGAGGAACTGAAGCTTTCTTT. Its translation is CASTTNREGGTEAFF.

V gene TRBV19 combines with J gene TRBJ1-5, with D perhaps matching TRBD1 (6 bases). CDR1 is LNHDA, CDR2 SQIVND, per germline (reference sequence). Trimming cost V 7 bases and J 3 bases, with 13 bases left between them. The CDR3 sequence is 14 residues long. CDR3 sequence reads: CASTLDSINQPQHF. In DNA, the CDR3 is TGTGCCAGTACCTTGGACAGTATCAATCAGCCCCAGCATTTT.

The CDR3 region is CASGLTGTANYNEQFF. The CDR3 region has the DNA TGTGCCAGCGGGCTTACCGGGACAGCTAACTACAATGAGCAGTTCTTC. The gene calls are TRBV27 and TRBJ2-1, with 7 bases aligning to TRBD1. In germline, CDR1 is MNHEY, CDR2 SMNVEV (reference sequence). V lost 8 bases to trimming and J lost 3 bases; unmatched junction nucleotides: 13. The CDR3 has 16 amino acids.

The chain links TRBV7-2 to TRBJ2-1; 8 bases are a match to TRBD1. V shed 5 bases, J shed 6 bases, and the junction held 9 bases outside the gene matches. CDR3 size: 15 residues. Germline CDR1 and CDR2: SGHTA and FQGNSA. The DNA of the CDR3 is TGTGCCAGCAGCCTTCGGACAGGGAACCCCAATGAGCAGTTCTTC. Translating gives CASSLRTGNPNEQFF.

This clone has only one observation. The rearrangement uses TRBV11-2 and TRBJ2-3; TRBD2 matches 13 bases. Germline CDR1 is SGHAT and CDR2 is FQNNGV. Trimming took 5 bases from V and 2 from J; bases not matched to a gene: 4. This CDR3 contains 16 residues. CDR3 amino acids: CASSPGTSGDTDTQYF. The CDR3 DNA follows: TGTGCCAGCAGCCCTGGGACTAGCGGGGACACAGATACGCAGTATTTT.

This chain joins TRBV30 and TRBJ1-1; D uncertain. Germline lookup yields CDR1 GTSNPN and CDR2 SVGIG (reference sequence). V shed 8 bases and J shed 5 bases, with 9 bases lying between them. CDR3 length equals 10 residues. This CDR3 reads CALSQTEAFF. The CDR3 nucleotides read TGTGCCCTTTCTCAGACTGAAGCTTTCTTT. The full variable domain, its missing parts supplied by reference TRBV30 and TRBJ1-1, is SQTIHQWPATLVQPVGSPLSLECTVEGTSNPNLYWYRQAAGRGLQLLFYSVGIGQISSEVPQNLSASRPQDRQFILSSKKLLLSDSGFYLCALSQTEAFFGQGTRLTVV.

The chain uses TRBV14 and TRBJ1-6, with 7 nucleotides matching TRBD1. CDR3 length: 15 residues. Germline loops: CDR1 SGHDN, CDR2 FVKESK. Unmatched junction bases numbered 10, after V lost 5 bases and J lost 9 bases. CDR3 residues: CASSSQGPSTSPLHF. The CDR3 coding sequence is TGTGCCAGCAGCTCACAGGGGCCTTCAACTTCACCCCTCCACTTT.

V gene TRBV5-6 combines with J gene TRBJ1-1; 8 bases are a match to TRBD1. The CDR3 covers 15 residues. Germline CDR1 is SGHDT and CDR2 is YYEEEE. With V trimmed by 2 bases and J by 2 bases, 5 bases remained unmatched. The CDR3 reads CASSLVDRDNTEAFF. CDR3 bases: TGTGCCAGCAGCTTAGTGGACAGGGATAACACTGAAGCTTTCTTT.

The J gene is TRBJ1-2, the V gene TRBV5-6, with D perhaps matching TRBD1 (6 bases). Trimming cost V 0 bases and J 8 bases, with 17 bases left between them. Germline CDR1 SGHDT, CDR2 YYEEEE. The CDR3 runs to 15 residues. The CDR3 nucleotides read TGTGCCAGCAGCTTGGAAGGGCGGGGGCCCGGGGGCTACACCTTC. Amino acid sequence: CASSLEGRGPGGYTF.

The chain joins TRBV29-1 to TRBJ1-4, with 10 bases fitting TRBD1. V lost 4 bases, J lost 8 bases, and 16 bases stayed unmatched. Per germline, CDR1 SQVTM and CDR2 ANQGSEA. This CDR3 is built from 17 residues. Here the CDR3 reads CSVGLLGQGTSWEKLFF. The CDR3 nucleotides are TGCAGCGTTGGTCTCCTGGGACAGGGGACTTCGTGGGAAAAACTGTTTTTT.

The rearrangement links TRBV12-5 to TRBJ2-2; 13 bases fit TRBD2. This CDR3 has 17 amino acids. The V gene end was trimmed by 4 bases and the J gene end by 2 bases; junction bases not matched to a gene: 4. From germline, CDR1 is LGHNT and CDR2 FRNRAP. The CDR3 sequence is CASGWGTSGINTGELFF. CDR3 DNA: TGTGCTAGTGGTTGGGGGACTAGCGGGATTAACACCGGGGAGCTGTTTTTT.